Below, 10 T cell receptor beta chains from the same sample are listed, as sequenced in a study of blood T cell repertoires in COVID-19. Sequenced by immunoSEQ multiplex PCR; TCRdb stores in-frame clones only, minus some. The sample lists 200,000 to 300,000 clones, around 90% occurring once. The sequenced sample consisted of peripheral blood. These receptors were collected from a human donor in a cohort sampled during active COVID-19.

The rearrangement joins TRBV11-2 to TRBJ1-6, with TRBD1 identical over 8 bases. V was clipped by 5 bases and J by 9 bases; unmatched bases: 12. The CDR3 spans 16 residues. Germline assignment: CDR1 SGHAT and CDR2 FQNNGV. CDR3: CASSTGTGTGGSPLHF. In nucleotides, the CDR3 is TGTGCCAGCAGCACAGGGACCGGGACAGGTGGTTCACCCCTCCACTTT.

CDR3 loop: CSASLRALHEQYF. Written as DNA, the CDR3 is TGCAGTGCTAGTCTGCGGGCCCTGCACGAGCAGTACTTC. The chain carries TRBV20-1 and TRBJ2-7; D may be TRBD2 (5 bases). The CDR3 spans 13 residues. Trimming shortened V by 3 bases and J by 5 bases, and 14 bases separated the two germline ends. Germline CDR1 and CDR2: DFQATT and SNEGSKA (reference sequence).

The table lists this clone with a count of one. The chain uses TRBV7-9 and TRBJ2-7, with 7 bases lining up with TRBD2. From germline, CDR1 is SEHNR and CDR2 FQNEAQ (reference sequence). This CDR3 has 16 amino acids. Unmatched junction bases numbered 5, after V lost 0 bases and J lost 0 bases. The chain's CDR3 is CASSLASGDYSYEQYF. The CDR3 region has the DNA TGTGCCAGCAGCTTAGCATCTGGGGACTACTCCTACGAGCAGTACTTC.

This clone was seen only a few times. V and J are TRBV4-1 and TRBJ2-7; perhaps TRBD2 as D (5 bases). Germline-derived CDR1 and CDR2 are MGHRA and YSYEKL. The V end was cut by 1 base, the J end by 6 bases, with 13 bases between. CDR3 length equals 14 residues. Here the CDR3 DNA reads TGCGCCAGCAGCCAAGCGGGCAGCGGAGGCGAGCAGTACTTC. This encodes CASSQAGSGGEQYF.

The genes are TRBV28 and TRBJ1-2; TRBD1 agrees at 7 bases. The germline V gene encodes CDR1 MDHEN and CDR2 SYDVKM. The CDR3 is made up of 14 amino acids. With V trimmed by 3 bases and J by 7 bases, 8 bases remained unmatched. The CDR3 protein is CASSFRGGAGGYTF. The CDR3 bases are TGTGCCAGCAGTTTTAGAGGGGGCGCGGGTGGCTACACCTTC.

The CDR3 DNA sequence: TGTGCCAGCAGCCTGACTAGCGGGACATCCTACGAGCAGTACTTC. Protein product: CASSLTSGTSYEQYF. The rearrangement uses TRBV6-5 and TRBJ2-7; 11 bases are shared with TRBD2. Germline assignment: CDR1 MNHEY and CDR2 SVGAGI. The CDR3 spans 15 residues. The ends lost 6 bases at V and 1 base at J; junction bases unmatched: 5.

V usage is TRBV5-5 and J usage is TRBJ2-3; 10 nucleotides align to TRBD2. V dropped 5 bases and J dropped 9; count of bases not matched to a gene: 6. The CDR3 covers 13 residues. CDR1 and CDR2 from the germline V gene are SGHKS and YYEKEE (reference sequence). The DNA of the CDR3 is TGTGCCAGCAGTCCCGGGACTAGCGAAACGCAGTATTTT. Amino acid sequence: CASSPGTSETQYF.

The rearrangement links TRBV11-2 to TRBJ1-2; D ambiguous. The ends were cut back, 5 bases at V and 5 bases at J, with 12 bases in the middle. This CDR3 comprises 13 residues. CDR1 is SGHAT and CDR2 is FQNNGV in the germline V gene. The CDR3: CASSIQERYGYTF. CDR3 coding DNA: TGTGCCAGCAGCATTCAGGAACGGTATGGCTACACCTTC.

This chain connects TRBV10-3 to TRBJ2-7; 10 nucleotides match TRBD2. The CDR3 is 16 residues long. The germline gives CDR1 ENHRY, CDR2 SYGVKD. V was pared by 4 bases and J by 3 bases, with 9 bases of the junction left unmatched. For the CDR3, the DNA is TGTGCCATCAGTGCGATAGTTAGCGGGGGGAACTACGAGCAGTACTTC. Translation: CAISAIVSGGNYEQYF.

The rearrangement joins TRBV6-5 to TRBJ2-1, with 9 bases identical to TRBD2. The junction had 10 bases not matched to a gene; V was cut back by 3 bases and J by 7 bases. There are 16 residues in the CDR3. Germline CDR1 MNHEY, CDR2 SVGAGI. CDR3 nucleotides: TGTGCCAGCAGTTATAGAGGCGGGAGGGCGAGTAATGAGCAGTTCTTC. Protein: CASSYRGGRASNEQFF.